This T cell receptor (beta chain) comes out of a study of CD8+ T cells in alopecia areata. The overall study: In an open-label trial, patients got 5 to 10 mg tofacitinib twice daily.

Treatment specified: oral pan-JAK inhibitor, 5-10 mg twice daily. A few counts support this clone. Its cognate antigen is unknown. J was trimmed by 11 bases and V by 1 base; bases with no gene match: 10. Germline assignment: CDR1 SEHNR and CDR2 FQNEAQ (reference sequence). CDR3 length: 14 residues. Sequencing relied on a cDNA template that was reverse transcribed from extracted RNA. Produced via immunoSEQ multiplex PCR; TCRdb's table is partial and in-frame only. The repertoire holds over 70,000 clones, with around 60% as singletons. Study-wide results and caveats: Expanded CD8+ clones among the top 100, and scalp clonality, were significantly decreased by tofacitinib. Uncertainty about whether baseline CD8+ expansion is linked to response remains, with one nonresponder. Relative to normal scalp, lesional scalp, especially alopecia totalis/universalis, showed higher clonality.

The origin of this receptor is a human donor with alopecia areata. Sequences were derived from CD8+ T cells sorted from blood, sampled at week 24, from a patient treated with tofacitinib. The chain joins TRBV7-9 to TRBJ2-7, with 8 bases lining up with TRBD1. CDR3 DNA: TGTGCCAGCAGCTTAGGACAGGGGCACATCAAGGAGTACTTC. Protein product: CASSLGQGHIKEYF.